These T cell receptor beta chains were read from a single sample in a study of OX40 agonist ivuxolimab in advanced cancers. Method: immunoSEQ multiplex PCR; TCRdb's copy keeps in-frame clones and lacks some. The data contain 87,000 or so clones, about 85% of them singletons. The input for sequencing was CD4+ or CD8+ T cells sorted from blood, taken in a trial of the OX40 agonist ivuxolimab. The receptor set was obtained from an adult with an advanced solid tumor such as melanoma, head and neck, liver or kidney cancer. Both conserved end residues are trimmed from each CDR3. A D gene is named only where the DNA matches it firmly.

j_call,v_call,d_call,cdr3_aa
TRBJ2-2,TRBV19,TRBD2,ASSITPYAGGDTGELF
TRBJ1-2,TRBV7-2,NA,ASSLGAVYGYT
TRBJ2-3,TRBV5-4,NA,ASSPRTGADTQY
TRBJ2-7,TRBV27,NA,ASADYYEQY
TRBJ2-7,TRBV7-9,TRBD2,ASSPAGGTYEQY
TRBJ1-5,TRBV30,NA,AWSITGYQPQH
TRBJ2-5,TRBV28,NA,ASSTPRGGTQY
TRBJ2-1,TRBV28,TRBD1,ASSLVGQASNEQF
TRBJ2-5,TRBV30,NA,AWSPSSQETQY
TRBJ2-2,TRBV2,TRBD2,ASSLLAGTGELF
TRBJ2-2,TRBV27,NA,ASTNLGSGELF
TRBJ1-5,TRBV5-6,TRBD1,ASSWGQGSQPQH
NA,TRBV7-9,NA,ASSSGDYEQY